The 29 T cell receptor beta chains presented below share a single source sample, sequenced in a study of response to subunit inactivated influenza vaccine. TCRdb re-analysed the RT-PCR reads in MiXCR, keeping a single row per CDR3 protein. This sample has about 160,000 distinct CDR3 sequences; roughly 10% occur once, and the top ten carry 12%. This specimen was non-naive T cells sorted from PBMCs, taken roughly 48 days after vaccination. The receptor set was obtained from a man between 50 and 59 years old who received an inactivated influenza vaccine.

This clonotype was seen a few times. The gene calls are TRBV6-2 or TRBV6-3 and TRBJ2-5; possibly TRBD1 for D (6 bases). Germline CDR1 and CDR2: MNHEY and SVGEGT. The CDR3 extends over 17 amino acids. With 2 bases removed from V and 2 bases from J, the gap between germline ends came to 18 bases. The CDR3 protein is CASSYRYDRPSQETQYF. The CDR3 DNA reads as TGTGCCAGCAGTTACCGATACGACAGGCCGTCGCAAGAGACCCAGTACTTC.

This clonotype occurred many times. The genes are TRBV29-1 and TRBJ1-2, with 9 bases lining up with TRBD1. The CDR3 runs 14 residues. Germline lookup yields CDR1 SQVTM and CDR2 ANQGSEA. The J segment lost 1 base and the V segment lost 3 bases, leaving 3 bases of the junction unmatched. The CDR3 spells CSVEHRGHNYGYTF. CDR3 in DNA: TGCAGCGTTGAGCACAGGGGGCATAACTATGGCTACACCTTC.

The chain recombines TRBV30 with TRBJ1-2, with 10 bases fitting TRBD1. V shed 2 bases, J shed 3 bases, and the junction held 12 bases outside the gene matches. CDR3 size: 17 residues. Per the germline V gene, CDR1 is GTSNPN and CDR2 is SVGIG (reference sequence). The chain's CDR3 is CAWSPTGTGASYYGYTF. In nucleotides, the CDR3 is TGTGCCTGGAGTCCTACCGGGACAGGGGCCTCGTACTATGGCTACACCTTC. The entire variable domain, with the rest obtained from reference TRBV30 and TRBJ1-2, is as follows: SQTIHQWPATLVQPVGSPLSLECTVEGTSNPNLYWYRQAAGRGLQLLFYSVGIGQISSEVPQNLSASRPQDRQFILSSKKLLLSDSGFYLCAWSPTGTGASYYGYTFGSGTRLTVV.

This chain connects TRBV12-3 or TRBV12-4 to TRBJ1-1; D may be TRBD1 (5 bases). The CDR3 covers 14 residues. V was pared by 8 bases and J by 0 bases, with 13 bases between. CDR3 nucleotide sequence: TGTGCCAGCGGGCGGGGGGGGATGAACACTGAAGCTTTCTTT. It encodes CASGRGGMNTEAFF.

This clonotype showed up many times. The V gene is TRBV3-1, the J gene TRBJ1-2, with D possibly TRBD1 on 5 matching bases. V was trimmed by 1 base and J by 7 bases, leaving 7 bases between them. The length of the CDR3 is 12 residues. Germline V gene lookup returns CDR1 LGHDT and CDR2 YNNKEL (reference sequence). CDR3 DNA: TGTGCCAGCAGCCAAGGAGGGGCTGGCTACACCTTC. It translates to CASSQGGAGYTF.

The chain combines TRBV14 with TRBJ2-1, with D unclear. CDR1 SGHDN and CDR2 FVKESK come from the germline V gene. The V end lost 1 base, the J end lost 9 bases, and 7 bases lay between the germline ends. The CDR3 has 12 amino acids. The CDR3 spells CASSQVRLEQFF. For the CDR3, the DNA is TGTGCCAGCAGCCAAGTGAGACTTGAGCAGTTCTTC.

This clonotype was picked up a small number of times. The genes are TRBV12-3 or TRBV12-4 and TRBJ2-5, with 7 nucleotides matching TRBD2. The junction had 6 bases not matched to a gene; V was cut back by 3 bases and J by 5 bases. This CDR3 has 14 residues. In DNA form, the CDR3 reads TGTGCCAGCAGTTTGGCCTCGCGGGGGGAGACCCAGTACTTC. Translating gives CASSLASRGETQYF.

In this sample, this clonotype turned up a few times. The germline gene is not matched at one end of the junction; a read error may be the cause. The V and J genes are TRBV2 and TRBJ1-6; 7 positions match TRBD1. CDR3 length: 15 amino acids. Germline V gene sequence: CDR1 SNHLY, CDR2 FYNNEI. The CDR3 here is CVSREGGARNSPLHF. The CDR3 nucleotides read TGTGTCAGCAGGGAAGGGGGCGCACGGAATTCACCCCTCCACTTT.

This clonotype turned up a few times. The rearrangement uses TRBV28 and TRBJ2-7; D unclear. Germline V gene sequence: CDR1 MDHEN, CDR2 SYDVKM. The CDR3 length is 12 residues. V gave up 2 bases and J gave up 6 bases, with 8 bases separating them. The CDR3: CASSLMSLEQYF. The DNA of the CDR3 is TGTGCCAGCAGTTTAATGTCCCTCGAGCAGTACTTC.

To note about this clonotype: A much larger clone differs from this one at a single base, so this may be a read error. This sequence joins TRBV4-1 and TRBJ1-2; D remains unclear. CDR3 length: 17 residues. Germline CDR1 and CDR2: MGHRA and YSYEKL. The CDR3 sequence: CAGSQLALREKVDGYTF. The CDR3, as DNA: TGCGCCGGCAGCCAGCTAGCTTTGAGGGAGAAGGTCGATGGCTACACCTTC.

This clonotype was picked up a small number of times. The chain joins TRBV7-2 to TRBJ2-7; unclear D gene. Trimming shortened V by 5 bases and J by 3 bases, and 17 bases separated the two germline ends. The CDR3 sequence is 15 residues long. Germline CDR1 reads SGHTA; CDR2 reads FQGNSA. The CDR3 loop reads CASSPMRQTYYEQYF. For the CDR3, the DNA is TGTGCCAGCAGCCCGATGCGTCAGACCTACTACGAGCAGTACTTC.

This clonotype was observed many times. This chain links TRBV7-8 with TRBJ2-1, with 7 nucleotides matching TRBD1. The germline CDR1 and CDR2 sequences are SGHVS and FQNEAQ. Losses at the gene ends were 3 bases for V and 16 bases for J; bases not matched to a gene: 6. This CDR3 spans 11 amino acids. The CDR3 nucleotides read TGTGCCAGCAGCTTCGGGACAGCGCCCTTCTTC. Translating it yields CASSFGTAPFF.

This clonotype has only a few counts. The V and J genes are TRBV2 and TRBJ1-5; D remains unclear. Trimming removed 7 bases at V and 4 bases at J, with 20 bases between. This CDR3 spans 16 amino acids. Germline-derived CDR1 and CDR2 are SNHLY and FYNNEI. The CDR3 DNA sequence: TGTGCCAGCAATCGAGGAGGCCCCTTAGCAAATCAGCCCCAGCATTTT. Translated, it gives CASNRGGPLANQPQHF.

This clonotype occurred many times. The rearrangement uses TRBV28 and TRBJ2-7; D might be TRBD2 (6 bases). Trimming took off 2 bases at V and 0 bases at J, with 20 bases between the two ends. The CDR3 loop spans 18 amino acids. Germline V gene sequence: CDR1 MDHEN, CDR2 SYDVKM. In nucleotides, the CDR3 is TGTGCCAGCAGTTTAATCGTGAGCCTTGGGAGGAGCTCCTACGAGCAGTACTTC. It specifies CASSLIVSLGRSSYEQYF.

This clonotype was counted many times. The chain links TRBV2 to TRBJ1-2, with D perhaps TRBD1 (5 bases). CDR1 and CDR2 from the germline V gene are SNHLY and FYNNEI. The CDR3 covers 14 residues. The V end was cut by 1 base, the J end by 7 bases, with 13 bases between. The CDR3 sequence: CASSEDGRDFGYTF. For the CDR3, the DNA is TGTGCCAGCAGTGAAGATGGCAGGGATTTTGGCTACACCTTC.

There are many counts of this clonotype. This chain uses TRBV9 with TRBJ1-3; unclear D gene. CDR3 size: 16 residues. V was pared by 0 bases and J by 0 bases, with 10 bases between. CDR1 and CDR2 (germline): SGDLS, YYNGEE. The CDR3: CASSVGHSHSGNTIYF. CDR3 nucleotides: TGTGCCAGCAGCGTAGGTCACAGTCACTCTGGAAACACCATATATTTT.

This clonotype was detected a few times. The genes are TRBV5-1 and TRBJ2-5, with TRBD1 identical over 9 bases. The V gene end was trimmed by 4 bases and the J gene end by 4 bases; junction bases not matched to a gene: 8. Germline V CDR1 and CDR2: SGHRS, YFSETQ. The length of the CDR3 is 15 residues. CDR3 bases: TGCGCCAGCAGCCAGGGGACAGGGTCGGGAGAGACCCAGTACTTC. It yields the protein CASSQGTGSGETQYF.

This clonotype was counted ten times or more. The CDR3 loop reads CATSDSGTGRISTDTQYF. CDR3 sequence (DNA): TGTGCCACCAGTGATTCCGGGACTGGGCGTATTAGCACAGATACGCAGTATTTT. The chain has TRBV24-1 and TRBJ2-3; the D gene is possibly TRBD2 (6 bases). V lost 2 bases to trimming and J lost 0 bases, with 17 bases between them. Germline V gene lookup returns CDR1 KGHDR and CDR2 SFDVKD. The CDR3 covers 18 residues.

This CDR3 is CASSLGTNTEAFF. CDR3 bases: TGTGCCAGCAGCCTTGGGACCAACACTGAAGCTTTCTTT. The J gene is TRBJ1-1, the V gene TRBV21-1; the table assigns TRBD1, which was not confirmed against the DNA. TRBV21-1 is a pseudogene. This CDR3 is built from 13 residues.

This sequence joins TRBV6-5 and TRBJ1-6; 11 bases line up with TRBD1. Germline CDR1 reads MNHEY; CDR2 reads SVGAGI. The CDR3 spans 15 residues. The V segment lost 4 bases and the J segment 9 bases; nucleotides outside the gene matches: 5. CDR3 region: CASSSRDRGFSPLHF. The DNA for the CDR3 is TGTGCCAGCAGTTCCCGGGACAGGGGGTTTTCACCCCTCCACTTT.

This clonotype was seen ten or more times. J is TRBJ2-7 and V is TRBV20-1, with D possibly TRBD1 on 5 matching bases. Trimming removed 2 bases at V and 7 bases at J, with 12 bases between. CDR3 length equals 12 residues. CDR1 DFQATT and CDR2 SNEGSKA come from the germline V gene (reference sequence). The CDR3 protein is CSARRQGWEQYF. CDR3 bases: TGCAGTGCTAGACGGCAGGGTTGGGAGCAGTACTTC.

The chain employs TRBV6-2 or TRBV6-3 and TRBJ2-2; 10 nucleotides line up with TRBD2. V lost 10 bases to trimming and J lost 3 bases; unmatched junction nucleotides: 11. From germline, CDR1 is MNHEY and CDR2 SVGEGT. There are 16 residues in the CDR3. The CDR3 region is CATGPISGRYTGELFF. In DNA form, the CDR3 reads TGTGCCACCGGACCCATTAGCGGGAGGTACACCGGGGAGCTGTTTTTT.

This CDR3 reads CASSLDGTSGSLQYF. CDR3 coding DNA: TGTGCCAGCAGCTTAGATGGGACTAGCGGGAGTCTGCAGTACTTC. The rearrangement uses TRBV7-9 and TRBJ2-7; 14 bases agree with TRBD2. There are 15 residues in the CDR3. Germline V gene lookup returns CDR1 SEHNR and CDR2 FQNEAQ (reference sequence). Trimming cost V 1 base and J 9 bases; bases outside gene matches: 5.

The chain uses TRBV14 and TRBJ2-5; 10 bases align to TRBD2. The CDR3 spans 16 residues. CDR1 SGHDN and CDR2 FVKESK come from the germline V gene. V gave up 4 bases and J gave up 5 bases; unmatched junction bases: 10. CDR3 loop: CASSRWSSGRTETQYF. DNA for the CDR3: TGTGCCAGCAGCCGATGGTCTAGCGGGAGAACGGAGACCCAGTACTTC.

This clonotype appeared many times. The chain uses TRBV11-2 and TRBJ1-4; 10 bases line up with TRBD1. The CDR3 has 15 residues. The V gene's germline CDR1 is SGHAT and CDR2 FQNNGV. The J segment lost 6 bases and the V segment lost 5 bases, leaving 6 bases of the junction unmatched. The CDR3 sequence is CASSILTGGYEKLFF. CDR3 bases: TGTGCCAGCAGCATTTTGACAGGGGGCTATGAAAAACTGTTTTTT.

The chain couples TRBV7-9 to TRBJ1-2; D is uncertain. V dropped 8 bases and J dropped 2 bases, with 12 bases sitting between them. Germline CDR1 SEHNR, CDR2 FQNEAQ (reference sequence). This CDR3 is built from 13 residues. The DNA of the CDR3 is TGTGCCAGCGAGGCGCTGCTCAACTATGGCTACACCTTC. Encoded protein: CASEALLNYGYTF. Supplemented by reference TRBV7-9 and TRBJ1-2, the full variable domain reads DTGVSQNPRHKITKRGQNVTFRCDPISEHNRLYWYRQTLGQGPEFLTYFQNEAQLEKSRLLSDRFSAERPKGSFSTLEIQRTEQGDSAMYLCASEALLNYGYTFGSGTRLTVV.

This chain links TRBV6-2 or TRBV6-3 with TRBJ2-1; 8 bases align to TRBD2. The CDR3 is made up of 16 amino acids. The germline gives CDR1 MNHEY, CDR2 SVGEGT. The V segment lost 0 bases and the J segment 4 bases; nucleotides outside the gene matches: 5. CDR3 sequence: CASSYSIRGGYNEQFF. Here the CDR3 DNA reads TGTGCCAGCAGTTACTCTATCCGGGGGGGGTACAATGAGCAGTTCTTC.

The V gene is TRBV28, the J gene TRBJ2-2; D not resolved. CDR1 and CDR2 (germline): MDHEN, SYDVKM. The length of the CDR3 is 15 residues. V was cut by 5 bases and J by 8 bases, with 18 bases left in between. CDR3 nucleotide sequence: TGTGCCAGCAGTCCGCCGGGTAACTTGCGGGGGGAGCTGTTTTTT. It is translated as CASSPPGNLRGELFF.

This sequence joins TRBV6-1 and TRBJ1-6; tentatively, D is TRBD1 (5 bases). There are 13 residues in the CDR3. V was cut by 6 bases and J by 6 bases, with 9 bases left in between. In germline, CDR1 is MNHNS, CDR2 SASEGT. This chain's CDR3 is CASRRQTNSPLHF. The CDR3, as DNA: TGTGCCAGCAGACGACAGACTAATTCACCCCTCCACTTT.